These 3 T cell receptor beta chains originate from one sample sequenced in a study of blood T cells in healthy people across ages. Next came a second PCR, run for roughly 6 to 11 cycles, which used a sample-barcoded 5' primer along with a J-beta primer mix. TCRdb fed the 5' RACE reads into MiXCR, producing one record per CDR3 protein. The sample holds about 540,000 distinct CDR3 sequences, under 30% seen once. A further study also used this sample, focusing on T cells of mothers and their children.

Sequences were obtained from blood. All receptors derive from a boy aged 5-17 years in good health.

The sample holds a few counts of this clonotype. The chain carries TRBV28 and TRBJ2-5; TRBD2 agrees at 10 bases. V was pared by 5 bases and J by 6 bases, with 9 bases of the junction left unmatched. CDR3 length equals 15 residues. Germline CDR1 reads MDHEN; CDR2 reads SYDVKM. The CDR3 region is CASSQRSGRAQTQYF. The DNA for the CDR3 is TGTGCCAGCAGTCAACGGAGCGGGAGGGCCCAGACCCAGTACTTC.

This clonotype has a count of ten or more. The V gene is TRBV28, the J gene TRBJ2-5; 7 bases are a match to TRBD1. The CDR3 length is 16 residues. CDR1 and CDR2 from the germline V gene are MDHEN and SYDVKM. Trimming at V came to 5 bases and at J to 4 bases, leaving 13 bases not matched to a gene. CDR3 in amino acids: CASSTHHRGAPETQYF. In nucleotides, the CDR3 is TGTGCCAGCAGTACCCACCACAGGGGAGCTCCAGAGACCCAGTACTTC.

As DNA, the CDR3 is TGCGCCAGCAGCCCAAATCCCGGGACAGGGGGTACAGATACGCAGTATTTT. This codes for CASSPNPGTGGTDTQYF. The chain uses TRBV4-3 and TRBJ2-3, with TRBD1 identical over 11 bases. V dropped 4 bases and J dropped 3; count of bases not matched to a gene: 9. From germline, CDR1 is LGHNA and CDR2 YSLEER. The length of the CDR3 is 17 residues.